These 14 T cell receptor beta chains were sequenced from one sample in a study of T cell responses to AZD1222 COVID-19 vaccine. Using immunoSEQ multiplex PCR, the repertoire was profiled, and TCRdb retains in-frame clones only, with some absent. The data show fewer than 85,000 clones, with 90% seen just once and around 4% held by the top ten. Sequencing used peripheral blood, obtained on day 0 of AZD1222 vaccination. The receptor source for this set is an adult in good health.

V is TRBV5-4 and J is TRBJ1-2; 7 bases map to TRBD1. Trimming at V came to 0 bases and at J to 6 bases, leaving 2 bases not matched to a gene. Germline CDR1 reads SGHNT; CDR2 reads YYREEE (reference sequence). The CDR3 totals 13 residues. CDR3 DNA sequence: TGTGCCAGCAGCTTGGGACAGGGCCATGGCTACACCTTC. It codes for CASSLGQGHGYTF.

This clone was observed once. The rearrangement joins TRBV29-1 to TRBJ2-5, with 7 bases that match TRBD1. Unmatched junction bases numbered 8, after V lost 6 bases and J lost 1 base. Germline CDR1 is SQVTM and CDR2 is ANQGSEA. The CDR3 has 14 amino acids. CDR3 residues: CSVNKGGLQETQYF. The CDR3 bases are TGCAGCGTCAATAAAGGGGGCCTCCAAGAGACCCAGTACTTC.

The V and J genes are TRBV7-6 and TRBJ2-3; D perhaps matches TRBD1 (5 bases). Germline CDR1 and CDR2: SGHVS and FNYEAQ. The CDR3 spans 14 residues. V lost 1 base to trimming and J lost 2 bases, with 7 bases between them. CDR3 nucleotide sequence: TGTGCCAGCAGCTTAGGACAGAACACAGATACGCAGTATTTT. This translates into CASSLGQNTDTQYF.

This clone appeared once. This chain connects TRBV5-4 to TRBJ2-5, with TRBD1 identical over 10 bases. The ends lost 5 bases at V and 3 bases at J; junction bases unmatched: 10. CDR1 and CDR2 from the germline V gene are SGHNT and YYREEE (reference sequence). This CDR3 is built from 16 residues. The CDR3 region has the DNA TGTGCCAGCAGGGGCGGCCGGGACAGGGGAAAAGAGACCCAGTACTTC. This encodes CASRGGRDRGKETQYF.

V and J are TRBV4-1 and TRBJ1-3, with unresolved D. This CDR3 has 16 residues. Per the germline V gene, CDR1 is MGHRA and CDR2 is YSYEKL. Trimming shortened V by 0 bases and J by 0 bases, and 9 bases separated the two germline ends. CDR3 DNA: TGCGCCAGCAGCCAAGAAGGGAGGCCCTCTGGAAACACCATATATTTT. Residues: CASSQEGRPSGNTIYF.

In its sample, this clone was seen once. The genes are TRBV20-1 and TRBJ2-4; either TRBD1 or TRBD2 may fit D (6 bases each). The germline V gene encodes CDR1 DFQATT and CDR2 SNEGSKA (reference sequence). This CDR3 is built from 14 residues. V dropped 3 bases and J dropped 6 bases, with 15 bases sitting between them. The CDR3 DNA follows: TGCAGTGCTAGTTCGGGGGCGCCAGGAAACATTCAGTACTTC. This encodes CSASSGAPGNIQYF.

The rearrangement links TRBV5-8 to TRBJ1-1, with no clear D. Trimming removed 3 bases from V and 2 bases from J, with 11 bases in between. CDR1 is SGHTS and CDR2 is YDEGEE in the germline V gene. There are 14 residues in the CDR3. The CDR3 reads CASSSLGSNTEAFF. In DNA form, the CDR3 reads TGTGCCAGCAGCTCGCTCGGAAGCAACACTGAAGCTTTCTTT.

CDR3 amino acids: CASSSRTGSTYEQYF. CDR3 bases: TGCGCCAGCAGCTCCCGGACAGGTTCTACCTACGAGCAGTACTTC. The chain couples TRBV5-1 to TRBJ2-7, with TRBD1 matching 7 bases. Trimming cost V 3 bases and J 2 bases; bases outside gene matches: 8. Looked up from germline, CDR1 is SGHRS and CDR2 is YFSETQ. The CDR3 is 15 amino acids.

The chain combines TRBV16 with TRBJ2-7; maybe TRBD2 (6 bases). The V end was cut by 5 bases, the J end by 1 base, with 12 bases between. The CDR3 spans 14 residues. CDR1 is KGHSY, CDR2 FQNENV, per germline. As DNA, the CDR3 is TGTGCCAGCAGCAAAAAGGGAGGTTCCTACGAGCAGTACTTC. Amino acid sequence: CASSKKGGSYEQYF.

The chain joins TRBV4-1 to TRBJ1-4; 8 nucleotides align to TRBD1. With V trimmed by 0 bases and J by 1 base, 7 bases remained unmatched. Germline-derived CDR1 and CDR2 are MGHRA and YSYEKL. The CDR3 is 18 residues long. CDR3 sequence: CASSQDSPTGVTNEKLFF. The CDR3 DNA reads as TGCGCCAGCAGCCAAGATAGCCCGACAGGGGTAACTAATGAAAAACTGTTTTTT.

This clone has only one observation. J is TRBJ2-1 and V is TRBV2; the D call may be TRBD1 or TRBD2 (5 bases each). The CDR3 extends over 11 amino acids. The germline V gene has CDR1 SNHLY and CDR2 FYNNEI. Trimming stripped 6 bases from V and 9 bases from J, with 9 bases between. The DNA of the CDR3 is TGTGCCAGCAGCAGGGCGGGTGAGCAGTTCTTC. This codes for CASSRAGEQFF.

The rearrangement uses TRBV7-3 and TRBJ2-5, with 16 bases that match TRBD2. Germline CDR1 and CDR2: SGHTA and FQGTGA. V was clipped by 4 bases and J by 5 bases; unmatched bases: 22. There are 22 residues in the CDR3. DNA for the CDR3: TGTGCCAGCAGCTCATCAACCGGGACTAGCGGGGGGGCCGATCAGTGGAGGGAGACCCAGTACTTC. As protein: CASSSSTGTSGGADQWRETQYF. Full variable domain (rest looked up from reference TRBV7-3 and TRBJ2-5): GAGVSQTPSNKVTEKGKYVELRCDPISGHTALYWYRQSLGQGPEFLIYFQGTGAADDSGLPNDRFFAVRPEGSVSTLKIQRTERGDSAVYLCASSSSTGTSGGADQWRETQYFGPGTRLLVL.

The CDR3 sequence: CASSSDRGRGYTF. CDR3 coding DNA: TGTGCCAGCAGCTCCGACAGGGGACGCGGCTACACCTTC. The chain combines TRBV7-8 with TRBJ1-2; 8 bases align to TRBD1. CDR1 is SGHVS, CDR2 FQNEAQ, per germline. CDR3 length: 13 amino acids. The junction had 6 bases not matched to a gene; V was cut back by 4 bases and J by 8 bases.

This chain's CDR3 is CASSLARDNEQFF. The CDR3 bases are TGTGCCAGCAGCTTAGCGAGGGACAATGAGCAGTTCTTC. V gene TRBV7-2 combines with J gene TRBJ2-1; weak D call: TRBD2 (5 bases). With 0 bases removed from V and 5 bases from J, the gap between germline ends came to 5 bases. The CDR3 has 13 residues. The germline CDR1 and CDR2 sequences are SGHTA and FQGNSA.